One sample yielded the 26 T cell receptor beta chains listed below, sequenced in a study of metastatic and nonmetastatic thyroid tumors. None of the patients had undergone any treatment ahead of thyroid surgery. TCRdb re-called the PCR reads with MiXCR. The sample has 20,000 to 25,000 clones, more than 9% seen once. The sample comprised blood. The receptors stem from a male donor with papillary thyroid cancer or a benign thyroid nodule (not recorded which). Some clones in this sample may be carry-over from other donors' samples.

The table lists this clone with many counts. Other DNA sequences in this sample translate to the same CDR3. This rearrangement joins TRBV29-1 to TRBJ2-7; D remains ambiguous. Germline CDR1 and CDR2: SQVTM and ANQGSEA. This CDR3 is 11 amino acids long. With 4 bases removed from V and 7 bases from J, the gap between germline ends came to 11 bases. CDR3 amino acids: CSVVLAREQYF. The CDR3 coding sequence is TGCAGCGTTGTATTGGCGCGTGAGCAGTACTTC.

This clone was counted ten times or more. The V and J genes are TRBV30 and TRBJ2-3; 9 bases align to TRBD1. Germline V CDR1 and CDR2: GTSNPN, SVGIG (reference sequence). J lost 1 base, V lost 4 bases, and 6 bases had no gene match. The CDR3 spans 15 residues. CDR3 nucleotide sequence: TGTGCCTGGAATATGGGACAGGGTCGCACAGATACGCAGTATTTT. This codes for CAWNMGQGRTDTQYF.

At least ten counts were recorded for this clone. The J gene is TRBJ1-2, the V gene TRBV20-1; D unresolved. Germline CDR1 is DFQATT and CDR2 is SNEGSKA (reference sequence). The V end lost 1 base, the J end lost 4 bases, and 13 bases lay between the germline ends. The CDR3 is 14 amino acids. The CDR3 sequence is CSARASGVPYGYTF. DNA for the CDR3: TGCAGTGCTAGAGCGTCAGGTGTCCCCTATGGCTACACCTTC.

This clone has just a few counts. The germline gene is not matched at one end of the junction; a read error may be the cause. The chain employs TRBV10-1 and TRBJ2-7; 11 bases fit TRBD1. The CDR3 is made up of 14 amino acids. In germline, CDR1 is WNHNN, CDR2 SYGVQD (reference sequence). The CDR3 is CTSSEIRTGGLLDF. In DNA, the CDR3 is TGCACCAGCAGTGAGATCAGGACAGGGGGCCTCTTGGACTTC.

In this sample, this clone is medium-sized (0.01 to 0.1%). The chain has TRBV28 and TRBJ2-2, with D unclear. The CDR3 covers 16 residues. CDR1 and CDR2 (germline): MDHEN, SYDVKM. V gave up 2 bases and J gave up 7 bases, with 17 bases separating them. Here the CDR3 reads CASSLTDPLGGGELFF. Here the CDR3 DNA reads TGTGCCAGCAGTTTAACGGACCCCCTCGGCGGCGGGGAGCTGTTTTTT.

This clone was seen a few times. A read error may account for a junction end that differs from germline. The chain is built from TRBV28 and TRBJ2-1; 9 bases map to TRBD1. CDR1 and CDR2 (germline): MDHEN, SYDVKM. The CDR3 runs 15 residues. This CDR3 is CASTPPVGVQGAPVF. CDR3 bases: TGTGCCAGCACGCCCCCCGTAGGGGTACAGGGGGCCCCGGTCTTC.

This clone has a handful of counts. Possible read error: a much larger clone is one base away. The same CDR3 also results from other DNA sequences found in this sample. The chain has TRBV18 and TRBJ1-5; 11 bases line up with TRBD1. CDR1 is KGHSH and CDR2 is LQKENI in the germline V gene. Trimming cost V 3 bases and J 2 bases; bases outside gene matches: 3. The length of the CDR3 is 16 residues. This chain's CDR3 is CASSPGQGVGNQPQHF. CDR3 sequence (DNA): TGTGCCAGCTCACCGGGACAGGGGGTGGGCAATCAGCCCCAGCATTTT.

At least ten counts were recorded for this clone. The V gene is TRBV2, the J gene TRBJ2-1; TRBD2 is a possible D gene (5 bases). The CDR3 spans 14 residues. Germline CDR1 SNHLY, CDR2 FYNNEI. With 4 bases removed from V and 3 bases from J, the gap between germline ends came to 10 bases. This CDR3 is CASSVRAGYNEQFF. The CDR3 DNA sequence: TGTGCCAGCAGTGTGAGGGCGGGCTACAATGAGCAGTTCTTC. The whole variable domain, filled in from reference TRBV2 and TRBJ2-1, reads EPEVTQTPSHQVTQMGQEVILRCVPISNHLYFYWYRQILGQKVEFLVSFYNNEISEKSEIFDDQFSVERPDGSNFTLKIRSTKLEDSAMYFCASSVRAGYNEQFFGPGTRLTVL.

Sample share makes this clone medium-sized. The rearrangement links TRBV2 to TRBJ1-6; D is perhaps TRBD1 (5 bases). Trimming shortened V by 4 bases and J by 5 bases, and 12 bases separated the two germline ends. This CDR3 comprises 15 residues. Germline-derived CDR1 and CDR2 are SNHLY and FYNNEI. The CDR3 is CASSARQSDNSPLHF. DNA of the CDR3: TGTGCCAGCAGTGCTCGACAGTCGGATAATTCACCCCTCCACTTT.

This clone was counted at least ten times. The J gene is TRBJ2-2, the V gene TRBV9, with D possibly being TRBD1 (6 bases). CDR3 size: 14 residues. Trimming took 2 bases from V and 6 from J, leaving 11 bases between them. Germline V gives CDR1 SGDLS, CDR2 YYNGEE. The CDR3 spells CASSVNRVSGELFF. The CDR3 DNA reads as TGTGCCAGCAGCGTCAACAGGGTATCCGGGGAGCTGTTTTTT.

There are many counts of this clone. The CDR3 is CASSERGGAGQPQHF. DNA for the CDR3: TGTGCCAGCAGTGAACGTGGGGGGGCGGGTCAGCCCCAGCATTTT. This chain links TRBV25-1 with TRBJ1-5; possibly TRBD1 for D (6 bases). This CDR3 comprises 15 residues. Germline assignment: CDR1 MGHDK and CDR2 SYGVNS. The V and J ends lost 2 bases and 6 bases respectively, with 14 bases between them. Drawing the rest from reference TRBV25-1 and TRBJ1-5, the complete variable domain is EADIYQTPRYLVIGTGKKITLECSQTMGHDKMYWYQQDPGMELHLIHYSYGVNSTEKGDLSSESTVSRIRTEHFPLTLESARPSHTSQYLCASSERGGAGQPQHFGDGTRLSIL.

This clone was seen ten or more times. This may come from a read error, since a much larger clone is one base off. The CDR3 DNA reads TGCAGCGCGGTGGACAGGGGGCGATCCTACAATGAGCAGTTCTTC. It specifies CSAVDRGRSYNEQFF. The chain links TRBV29-1 to TRBJ2-1; 11 nucleotides match TRBD1. Per germline, CDR1 SQVTM and CDR2 ANQGSEA. The V gene end was trimmed by 7 bases and the J gene end by 1 base; junction bases not matched to a gene: 6. The CDR3 totals 15 residues.

CDR3 protein: CSASNSFSTNTEAFF. In nucleotides, the CDR3 is TGCAGTGCTAGTAATTCATTCTCAACTAACACTGAAGCTTTCTTT. This chain joins TRBV20-1 and TRBJ1-1; D uncertain. The CDR3 totals 15 residues. V was cut by 3 bases and J by 2 bases, with 16 bases left in between. Germline V gene data show CDR1 as DFQATT and CDR2 as SNEGSKA (reference sequence).

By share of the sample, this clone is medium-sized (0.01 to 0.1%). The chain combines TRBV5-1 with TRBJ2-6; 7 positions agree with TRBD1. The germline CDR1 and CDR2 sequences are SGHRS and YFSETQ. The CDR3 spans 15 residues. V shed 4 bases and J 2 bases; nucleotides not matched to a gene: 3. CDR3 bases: TGCGCCAGCAGCCTAACAGGGGCTGGGGCCAACGTCCTGACTTTC. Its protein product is CASSLTGAGANVLTF. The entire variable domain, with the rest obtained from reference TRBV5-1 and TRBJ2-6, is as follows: KAGVTQTPRYLIKTRGQQVTLSCSPISGHRSVSWYQQTPGQGLQFLFEYFSETQRNKGNFPGRFSGRQFSNSRSEMNVSTLELGDSALYLCASSLTGAGANVLTFGAGSRLTVL.

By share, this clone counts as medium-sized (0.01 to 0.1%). The CDR3 loop reads CASSSRQGVNYGYTF. As DNA, the CDR3 is TGTGCCAGCAGTTCCAGACAGGGGGTTAACTATGGCTACACCTTC. The J gene is TRBJ1-2, the V gene TRBV12-3 or TRBV12-4, with 9 bases lining up with TRBD1. Trimming at V came to 4 bases and at J to 1 base, leaving 4 bases not matched to a gene. This CDR3 region has 15 residues.

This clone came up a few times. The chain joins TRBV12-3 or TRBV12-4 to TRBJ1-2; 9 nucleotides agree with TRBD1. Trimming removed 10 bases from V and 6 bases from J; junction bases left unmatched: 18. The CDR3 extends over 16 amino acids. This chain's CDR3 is CATSGRTTGGRDGYTF. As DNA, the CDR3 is TGTGCCACGAGTGGGAGGACTACAGGGGGCCGGGATGGCTACACCTTC.

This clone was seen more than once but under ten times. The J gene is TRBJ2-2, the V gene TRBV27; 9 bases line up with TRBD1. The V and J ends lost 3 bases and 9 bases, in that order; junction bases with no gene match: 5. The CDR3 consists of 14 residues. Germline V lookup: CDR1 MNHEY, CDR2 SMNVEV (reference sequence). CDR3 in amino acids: CASSFYTGGRELFF. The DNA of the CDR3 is TGTGCCAGCAGTTTCTACACAGGGGGCCGGGAGCTGTTTTTT.

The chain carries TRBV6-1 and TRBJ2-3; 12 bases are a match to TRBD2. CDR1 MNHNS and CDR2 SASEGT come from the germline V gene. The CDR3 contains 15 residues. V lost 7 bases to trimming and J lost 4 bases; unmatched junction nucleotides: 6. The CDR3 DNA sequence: TGTGCCAGCACTTCGACTAGCGGGAGTGCAGATACGCAGTATTTT. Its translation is CASTSTSGSADTQYF.

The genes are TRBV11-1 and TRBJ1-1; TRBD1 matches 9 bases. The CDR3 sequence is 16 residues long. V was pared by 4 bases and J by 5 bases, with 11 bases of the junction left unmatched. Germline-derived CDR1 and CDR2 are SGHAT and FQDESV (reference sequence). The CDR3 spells CASSSLLGQGGTEAFF. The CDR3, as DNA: TGTGCCAGCAGCTCTCTCTTGGGACAGGGTGGGACTGAAGCTTTCTTT.

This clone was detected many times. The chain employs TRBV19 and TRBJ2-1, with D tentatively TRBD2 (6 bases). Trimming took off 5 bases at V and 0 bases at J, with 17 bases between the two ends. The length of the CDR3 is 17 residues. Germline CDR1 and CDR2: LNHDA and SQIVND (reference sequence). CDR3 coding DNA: TGTGCCAGTAGTTGGGGCTATAGCGGAAACTCCTACAATGAGCAGTTCTTC. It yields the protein CASSWGYSGNSYNEQFF.

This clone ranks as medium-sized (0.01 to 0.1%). The CDR3 DNA sequence: TGTGCCAGCAGTCCCGGGGGGCTGTACAATGAGCAGTTCTTC. Translated: CASSPGGLYNEQFF. The chain combines TRBV6-2 or TRBV6-3 with TRBJ2-1; maybe TRBD2 (7 bases). The CDR3 spans 14 residues. The V gene's germline CDR1 is MNHEY and CDR2 SVGEGT. Trimming removed 5 bases at V and 4 bases at J, with 12 bases between.

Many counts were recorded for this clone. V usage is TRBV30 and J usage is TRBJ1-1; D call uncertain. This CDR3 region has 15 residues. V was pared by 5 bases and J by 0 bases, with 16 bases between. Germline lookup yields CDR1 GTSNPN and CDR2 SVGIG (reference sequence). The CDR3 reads CAWGIPDLMNTEAFF. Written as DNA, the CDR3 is TGTGCCTGGGGTATCCCGGACCTAATGAACACTGAAGCTTTCTTT. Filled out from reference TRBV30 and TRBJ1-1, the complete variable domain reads SQTIHQWPATLVQPVGSPLSLECTVEGTSNPNLYWYRQAAGRGLQLLFYSVGIGQISSEVPQNLSASRPQDRQFILSSKKLLLSDSGFYLCAWGIPDLMNTEAFFGQGTRLTVV.

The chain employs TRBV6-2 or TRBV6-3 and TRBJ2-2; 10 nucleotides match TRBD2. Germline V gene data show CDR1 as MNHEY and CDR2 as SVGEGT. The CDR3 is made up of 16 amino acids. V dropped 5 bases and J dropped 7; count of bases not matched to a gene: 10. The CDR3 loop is CASSVRAGGPFGELFF. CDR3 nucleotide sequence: TGTGCCAGCAGTGTCCGAGCGGGAGGGCCTTTCGGGGAGCTGTTTTTT.

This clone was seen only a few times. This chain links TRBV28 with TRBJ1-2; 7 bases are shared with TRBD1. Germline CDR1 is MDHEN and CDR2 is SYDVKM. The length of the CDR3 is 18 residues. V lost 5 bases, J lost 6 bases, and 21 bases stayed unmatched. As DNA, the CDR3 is TGTGCCAGCAGTGCTTACCTGGACAGGAAGGGTCAGGTCGATGGCTACACCTTC. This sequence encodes CASSAYLDRKGQVDGYTF.

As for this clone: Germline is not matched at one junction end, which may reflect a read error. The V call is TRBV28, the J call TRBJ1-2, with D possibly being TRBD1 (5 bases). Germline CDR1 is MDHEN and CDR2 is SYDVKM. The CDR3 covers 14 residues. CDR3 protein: CASSYGATNYGYTF. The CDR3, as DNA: TGTGCCAGCAGTTACGGGGCTACTAACTATGGATACACCTTC.

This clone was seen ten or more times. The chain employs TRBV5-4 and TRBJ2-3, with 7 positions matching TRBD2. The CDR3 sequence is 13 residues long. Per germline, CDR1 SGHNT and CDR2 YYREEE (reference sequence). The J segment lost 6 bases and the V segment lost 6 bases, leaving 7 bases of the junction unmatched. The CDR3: CASTPGGRDTQYF. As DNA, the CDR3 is TGTGCCAGCACCCCCGGGGGGAGGGATACGCAGTATTTT. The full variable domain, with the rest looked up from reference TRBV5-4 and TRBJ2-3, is ETGVTQSPTHLIKTRGQQVTLRCSSQSGHNTVSWYQQALGQGPQFIFQYYREEENGRGNFPPRFSGLQFPNYSSELNVNALELDDSALYLCASTPGGRDTQYFGPGTRLTVL.